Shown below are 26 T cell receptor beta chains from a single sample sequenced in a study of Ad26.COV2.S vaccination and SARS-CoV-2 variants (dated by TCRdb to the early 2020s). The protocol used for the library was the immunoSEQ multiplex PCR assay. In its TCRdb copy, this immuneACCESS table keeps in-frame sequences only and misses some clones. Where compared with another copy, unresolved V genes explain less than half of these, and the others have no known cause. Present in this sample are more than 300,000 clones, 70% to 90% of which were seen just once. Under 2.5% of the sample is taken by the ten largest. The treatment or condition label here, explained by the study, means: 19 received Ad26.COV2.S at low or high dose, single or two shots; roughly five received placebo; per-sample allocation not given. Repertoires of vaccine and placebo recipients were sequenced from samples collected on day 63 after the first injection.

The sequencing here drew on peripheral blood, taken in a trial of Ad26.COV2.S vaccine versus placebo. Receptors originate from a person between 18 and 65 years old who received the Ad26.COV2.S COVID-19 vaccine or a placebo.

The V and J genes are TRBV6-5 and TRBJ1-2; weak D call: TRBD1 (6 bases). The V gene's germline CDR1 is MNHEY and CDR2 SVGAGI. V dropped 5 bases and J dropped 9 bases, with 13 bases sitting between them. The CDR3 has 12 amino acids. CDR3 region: CASSNRVSSYTF. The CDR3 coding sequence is TGTGCCAGCAGTAACAGGGTTTCTAGCTACACCTTC.

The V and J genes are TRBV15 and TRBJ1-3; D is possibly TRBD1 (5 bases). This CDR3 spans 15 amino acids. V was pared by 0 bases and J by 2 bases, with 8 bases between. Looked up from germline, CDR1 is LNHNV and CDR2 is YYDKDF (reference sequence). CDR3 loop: CATSRDRGTGNTIYF. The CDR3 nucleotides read TGTGCCACCAGCAGAGATCGGGGGACTGGAAACACCATATATTTT.

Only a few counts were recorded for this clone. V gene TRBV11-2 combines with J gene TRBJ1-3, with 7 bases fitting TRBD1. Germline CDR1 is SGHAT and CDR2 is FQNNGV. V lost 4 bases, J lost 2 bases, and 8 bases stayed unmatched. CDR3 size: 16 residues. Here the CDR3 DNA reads TGTGCCAGCAGCTCGCTCACAGGGGTCCCTGGAAACACCATATATTTT. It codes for CASSSLTGVPGNTIYF.

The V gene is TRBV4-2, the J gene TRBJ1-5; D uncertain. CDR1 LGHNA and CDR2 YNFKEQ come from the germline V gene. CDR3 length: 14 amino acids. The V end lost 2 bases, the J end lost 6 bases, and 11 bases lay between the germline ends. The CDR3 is CASSQQARSQPQHF. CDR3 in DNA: TGTGCCAGCAGCCAACAAGCCCGTAGTCAGCCCCAGCATTTT.

CDR3 amino acids: CASSSYSNYGYTF. CDR3 DNA sequence: TGTGCCAGCAGCTCTTACAGCAACTATGGCTACACCTTC. This chain uses TRBV7-6 with TRBJ1-2; the D is unclear. This CDR3 region has 13 residues. V lost 4 bases to trimming and J lost 2 bases, with 8 bases between them. Germline-derived CDR1 and CDR2 are SGHVS and FNYEAQ.

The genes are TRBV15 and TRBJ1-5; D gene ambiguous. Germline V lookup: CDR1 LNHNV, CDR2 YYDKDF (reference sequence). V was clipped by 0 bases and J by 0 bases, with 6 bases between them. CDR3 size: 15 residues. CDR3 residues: CATSRDSASNQPQHF. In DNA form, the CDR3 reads TGTGCCACCAGCAGAGATTCCGCTAGCAATCAGCCCCAGCATTTT.

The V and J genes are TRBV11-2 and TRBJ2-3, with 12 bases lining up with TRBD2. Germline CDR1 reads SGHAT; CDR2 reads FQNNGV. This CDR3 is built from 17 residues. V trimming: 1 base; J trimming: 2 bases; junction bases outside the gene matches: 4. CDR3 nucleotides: TGTGCCAGCAGCTTAGGACTAGCGGGGGCCTTCACAGATACGCAGTATTTT. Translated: CASSLGLAGAFTDTQYF.

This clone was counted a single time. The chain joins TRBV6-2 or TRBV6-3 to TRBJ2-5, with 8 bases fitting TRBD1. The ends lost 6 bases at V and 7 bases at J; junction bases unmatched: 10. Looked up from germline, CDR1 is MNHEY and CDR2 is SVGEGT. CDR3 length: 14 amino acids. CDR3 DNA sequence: TGTGCCAGCAGATACAGGGGGGTGAGTGGGACCCAGTACTTC. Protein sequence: CASRYRGVSGTQYF.

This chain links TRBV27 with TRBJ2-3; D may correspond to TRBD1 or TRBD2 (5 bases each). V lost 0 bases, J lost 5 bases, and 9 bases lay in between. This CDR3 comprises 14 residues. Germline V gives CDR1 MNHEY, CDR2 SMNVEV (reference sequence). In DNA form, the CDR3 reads TGTGCCAGCAGTTTATCGTGGGGGAGAGATACGCAGTATTTT. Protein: CASSLSWGRDTQYF.

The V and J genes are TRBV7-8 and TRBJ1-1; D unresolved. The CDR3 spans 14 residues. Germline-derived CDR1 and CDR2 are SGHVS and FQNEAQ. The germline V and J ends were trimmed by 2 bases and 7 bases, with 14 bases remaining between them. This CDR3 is CASSLMLLNGEAFF. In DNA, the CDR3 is TGTGCCAGCAGCTTAATGTTATTGAACGGTGAAGCTTTCTTT.

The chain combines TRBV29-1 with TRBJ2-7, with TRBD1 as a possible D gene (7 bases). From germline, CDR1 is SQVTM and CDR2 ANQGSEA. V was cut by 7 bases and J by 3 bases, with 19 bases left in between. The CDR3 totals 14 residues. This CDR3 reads CSAAGGGAIYEQYF. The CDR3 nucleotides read TGCAGCGCGGCCGGAGGGGGCGCAATCTACGAGCAGTACTTC.

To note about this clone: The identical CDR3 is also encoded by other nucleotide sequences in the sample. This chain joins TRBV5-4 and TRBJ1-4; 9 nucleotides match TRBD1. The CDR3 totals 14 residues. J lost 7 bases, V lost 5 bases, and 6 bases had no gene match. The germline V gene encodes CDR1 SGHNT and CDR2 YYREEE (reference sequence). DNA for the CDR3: TGTGCCAGCAGTAAACAGGGGGCGCGTGAAAAACTGTTTTTT. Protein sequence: CASSKQGAREKLFF.

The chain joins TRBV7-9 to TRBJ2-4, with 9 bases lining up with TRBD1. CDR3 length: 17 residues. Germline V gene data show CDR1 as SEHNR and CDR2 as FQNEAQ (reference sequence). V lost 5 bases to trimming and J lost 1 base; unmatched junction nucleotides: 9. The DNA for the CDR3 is TGTGCCAGCAGCATCGGGACAGGGAGGATCGCCAAAAACATTCAGTACTTC. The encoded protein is CASSIGTGRIAKNIQYF.

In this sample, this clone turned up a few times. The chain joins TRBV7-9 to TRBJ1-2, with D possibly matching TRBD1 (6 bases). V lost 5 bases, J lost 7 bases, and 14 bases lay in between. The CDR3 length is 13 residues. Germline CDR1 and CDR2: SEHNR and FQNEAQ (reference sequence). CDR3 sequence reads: CASSRDQGIGYTF. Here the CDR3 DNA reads TGTGCCAGCAGCCGCGACCAGGGGATTGGCTACACCTTC. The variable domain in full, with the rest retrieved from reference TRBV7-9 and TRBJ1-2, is DTGVSQNPRHKITKRGQNVTFRCDPISEHNRLYWYRQTLGQGPEFLTYFQNEAQLEKSRLLSDRFSAERPKGSFSTLEIQRTEQGDSAMYLCASSRDQGIGYTFGSGTRLTVV.

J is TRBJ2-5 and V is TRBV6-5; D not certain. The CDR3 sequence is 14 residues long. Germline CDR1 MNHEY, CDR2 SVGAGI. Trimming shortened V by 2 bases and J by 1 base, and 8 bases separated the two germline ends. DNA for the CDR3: TGTGCCAGCAGTTACGCACATCTCCAAGAGACCCAGTACTTC. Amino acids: CASSYAHLQETQYF.

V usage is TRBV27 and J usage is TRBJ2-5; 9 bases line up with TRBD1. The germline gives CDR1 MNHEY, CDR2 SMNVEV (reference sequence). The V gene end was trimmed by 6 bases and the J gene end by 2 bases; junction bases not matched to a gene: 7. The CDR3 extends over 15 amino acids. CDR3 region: CASSIPGQGQETQYF. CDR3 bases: TGTGCCAGCAGCATACCGGGACAGGGACAAGAGACCCAGTACTTC.

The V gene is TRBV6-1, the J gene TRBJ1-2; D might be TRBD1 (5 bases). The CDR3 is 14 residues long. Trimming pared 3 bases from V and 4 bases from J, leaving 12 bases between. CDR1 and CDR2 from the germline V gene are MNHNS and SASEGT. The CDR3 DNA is TGTGCCAGCAGTGAGAGTCAGGGCCTCTATGGCTACACCTTC. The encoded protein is CASSESQGLYGYTF.

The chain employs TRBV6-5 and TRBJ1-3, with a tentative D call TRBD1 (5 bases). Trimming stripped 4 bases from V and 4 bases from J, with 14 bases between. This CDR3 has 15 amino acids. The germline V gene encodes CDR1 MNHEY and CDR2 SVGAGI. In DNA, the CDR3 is TGTGCCAGCAGTTCTCACCGGGACGTCGGAAACACCATATATTTT. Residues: CASSSHRDVGNTIYF.

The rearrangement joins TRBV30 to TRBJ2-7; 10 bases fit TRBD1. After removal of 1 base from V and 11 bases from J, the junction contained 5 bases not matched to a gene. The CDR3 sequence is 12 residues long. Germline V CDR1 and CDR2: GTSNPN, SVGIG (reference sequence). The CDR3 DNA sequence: TGTGCCTGGAGTGGTCCGGACAGGGGGGAGTACTTC. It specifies CAWSGPDRGEYF.

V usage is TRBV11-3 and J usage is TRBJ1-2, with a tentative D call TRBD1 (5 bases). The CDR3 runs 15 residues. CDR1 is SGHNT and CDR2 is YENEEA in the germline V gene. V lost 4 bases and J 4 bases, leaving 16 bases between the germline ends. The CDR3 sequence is CASSSPGGRSYGYTF. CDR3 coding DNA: TGTGCCAGCAGCTCTCCCGGGGGGAGATCCTATGGCTACACCTTC.

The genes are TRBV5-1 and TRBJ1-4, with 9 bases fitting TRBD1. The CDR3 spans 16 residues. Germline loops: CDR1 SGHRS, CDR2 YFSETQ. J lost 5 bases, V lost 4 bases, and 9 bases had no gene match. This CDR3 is CASSPGQGGRNEKLFF. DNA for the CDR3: TGCGCCAGCAGCCCGGGACAGGGTGGGAGGAATGAAAAACTGTTTTTT.

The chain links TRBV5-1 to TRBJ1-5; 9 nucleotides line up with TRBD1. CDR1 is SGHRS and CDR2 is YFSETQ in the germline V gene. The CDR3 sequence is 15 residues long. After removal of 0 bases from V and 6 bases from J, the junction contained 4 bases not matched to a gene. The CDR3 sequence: CASSLEGTGPQPQHF. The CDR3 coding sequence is TGCGCCAGCAGCTTGGAGGGGACAGGGCCTCAGCCCCAGCATTTT.

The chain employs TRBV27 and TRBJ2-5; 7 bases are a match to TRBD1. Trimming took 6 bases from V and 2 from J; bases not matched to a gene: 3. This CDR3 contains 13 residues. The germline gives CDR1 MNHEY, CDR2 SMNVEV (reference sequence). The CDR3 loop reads CASRRDRQETQYF. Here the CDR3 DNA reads TGTGCCAGCAGGAGGGACAGACAAGAGACCCAGTACTTC.

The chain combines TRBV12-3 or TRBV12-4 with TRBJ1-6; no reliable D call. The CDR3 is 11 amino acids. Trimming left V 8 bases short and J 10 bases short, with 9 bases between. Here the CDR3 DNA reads TGTGCCAGCGCCCAGCGGTCACCCCTCCACTTT. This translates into CASAQRSPLHF.

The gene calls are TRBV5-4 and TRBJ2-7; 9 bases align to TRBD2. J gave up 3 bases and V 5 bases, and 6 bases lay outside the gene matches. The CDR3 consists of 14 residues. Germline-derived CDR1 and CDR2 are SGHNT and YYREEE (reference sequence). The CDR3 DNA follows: TGTGCCAGCAGGAATAGCGGGGGTAACTACGAGCAGTACTTC. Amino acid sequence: CASRNSGGNYEQYF. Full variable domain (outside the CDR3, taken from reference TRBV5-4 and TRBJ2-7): ETGVTQSPTHLIKTRGQQVTLRCSSQSGHNTVSWYQQALGQGPQFIFQYYREEENGRGNFPPRFSGLQFPNYSSELNVNALELDDSALYLCASRNSGGNYEQYFGPGTRLTVT.

The chain's CDR3 is CASSEVKGFTGYPTYEQYF. As DNA, the CDR3 is TGTGCCAGCAGTGAAGTGAAGGGATTCACAGGGTACCCCACCTACGAGCAGTACTTC. The genes are TRBV2 and TRBJ2-7; the D gene is possibly TRBD1 (6 bases). The CDR3 has 19 residues. Germline CDR1 SNHLY, CDR2 FYNNEI. V lost 1 base and J lost 2, with 24 bases in between.